These 14 T cell receptor beta chains were sequenced from one sample in a study of T cell clonotyping in hematopoietic cell transplantation. Time point specified: recipient sample about 28 days before transplant, after cytoreduction. The protocol was immunoSEQ multiplex PCR, while the TCRdb copy is restricted to in-frame clones and leaves out a portion. The sample lists over 10,000 clones, approximately 83% occurring once. The material was peripheral blood mononuclear cells, obtained before stem cell transplant. The receptors derive from a man aged 60-69 years with acute myeloid leukemia. Some clones in this sample may be carry-over from other donors' samples.

The genes are TRBV14 and TRBJ2-7; tentatively, D is TRBD2 (5 bases). V shed 1 base and J shed 13 bases, with 17 bases lying between them. Germline values: CDR1 SGHDN, CDR2 FVKESK. The CDR3 sequence is 13 residues long. The CDR3 spells CASSQASGTVTYF. The DNA of the CDR3 is TGTGCCAGCAGCCAAGCATCGGGAACAGTCACATACTTC.

This sequence joins TRBV5-1 and TRBJ2-5; maybe TRBD1 (6 bases). V lost 2 bases and J 1 base, leaving 9 bases between the germline ends. CDR1 is SGHRS and CDR2 is YFSETQ in the germline V gene. The CDR3 loop spans 14 amino acids. CDR3 DNA: TGCGCCAGCAGCTTCGGACAGTCCCAAGAGACCCAGTACTTC. Translation gives CASSFGQSQETQYF.

The genes are TRBV7-8 and TRBJ1-6, with D perhaps TRBD1 (5 bases). This CDR3 is 17 amino acids long. Germline V gives CDR1 SGHVS, CDR2 FQNEAQ. V lost 5 bases and J lost 6, with 20 bases in between. The CDR3 region is CASSHRTLGVGNSPLHF. The CDR3 DNA reads as TGTGCCAGCAGCCACAGGACCCTGGGAGTGGGTAATTCACCCCTCCACTTT.

V is TRBV6-5 and J is TRBJ2-7; D not certain. CDR3 length: 14 residues. The V and J ends lost 4 bases and 2 bases respectively, with 12 bases between them. From germline, CDR1 is MNHEY and CDR2 SVGAGI. CDR3 sequence reads: CASSLGRQAYEQYF. DNA for the CDR3: TGTGCCAGCAGTTTGGGCAGACAAGCCTACGAGCAGTACTTC.

The chain carries TRBV6-5 and TRBJ1-1; weak D call: TRBD1 (5 bases). The V gene lost 4 bases and the J gene lost 1 base, with 10 bases spanning the gap. Germline CDR1 reads MNHEY; CDR2 reads SVGAGI. This CDR3 spans 14 amino acids. This chain's CDR3 is CASSFQGQNTEAFF. CDR3 nucleotides: TGTGCCAGCAGTTTTCAGGGTCAGAACACTGAAGCTTTCTTT.

The chain has TRBV28 and TRBJ1-6; D is unclear. CDR1 and CDR2 from the germline V gene are MDHEN and SYDVKM. This CDR3 region has 14 residues. V was pared by 3 bases and J by 12 bases, with 15 bases between. The DNA for the CDR3 is TGTGCCAGCAGTTTTAGCGGGCGGACCCTACCCCTCCACTTT. It is translated as CASSFSGRTLPLHF.

The rearrangement joins TRBV6-1 to TRBJ2-3; D might be TRBD1 or TRBD2, each matching 5 bases. The germline V gene has CDR1 MNHNS and CDR2 SASEGT. The CDR3 is made up of 15 amino acids. With 8 bases removed from V and 1 base from J, the gap between germline ends came to 16 bases. The CDR3 is CASSWDDTGTDTQYF. For the CDR3, the DNA is TGTGCCAGCTCCTGGGACGATACCGGCACAGATACGCAGTATTTT.

The V gene is TRBV18, the J gene TRBJ1-1; D may be TRBD1 (6 bases). CDR3 length equals 15 residues. Trimming cost V 5 bases and J 4 bases, with 17 bases left between them. Germline V CDR1 and CDR2: KGHSH, LQKENI. This CDR3 is CASSNDRSVGTEAFF. DNA of the CDR3: TGTGCCAGCTCAAATGACAGGTCGGTGGGCACTGAAGCTTTCTTT. Based on the CDR3 plus reference TRBV18 and TRBJ1-1, the full variable domain is NAGVMQNPRHLVRRRGQEARLRCSPMKGHSHVYWYRQLPEEGLKFMVYLQKENIIDESGMPKERFSAEFPKEGPSILRIQQVVRGDSAAYFCASSNDRSVGTEAFFGQGTRLTVV.

V gene TRBV4-1 combines with J gene TRBJ2-7; 9 nucleotides match TRBD2. Trimming at V came to 3 bases and at J to 5 bases, leaving 11 bases not matched to a gene. CDR1 is MGHRA, CDR2 YSYEKL, per germline. CDR3 length equals 16 residues. The CDR3 nucleotides read TGCGCCAGCAGCCAGTATATTAGCGGGAGTTTCGACGAGCAGTACTTC. It specifies CASSQYISGSFDEQYF.

This clone came up once. The chain recombines TRBV6-1 with TRBJ2-5; D might be TRBD2 (6 bases). Germline V gives CDR1 MNHNS, CDR2 SASEGT. Trimming shortened V by 9 bases and J by 9 bases, and 17 bases separated the two germline ends. The CDR3 consists of 12 residues. The chain's CDR3 is CASRDSAAPQYF. Written as DNA, the CDR3 is TGTGCCAGTCGGGACTCCGCGGCTCCCCAGTACTTC.

This chain connects TRBV6-5 to TRBJ1-2; D remains unclear. This CDR3 has 13 residues. CDR1 and CDR2 from the germline V gene are MNHEY and SVGAGI. The ends were cut back, 0 bases at V and 10 bases at J, with 12 bases in the middle. This CDR3 is CASSYSRAAIYTF. CDR3 in DNA: TGTGCCAGCAGTTACTCGAGGGCAGCCATCTACACCTTC.

This clone came up a few times. The rearrangement links TRBV7-6 to TRBJ1-2, with D hard to call. Trimming took 1 base from V and 8 from J, leaving 20 bases between them. Per germline, CDR1 SGHVS and CDR2 FNYEAQ. The CDR3 totals 16 residues. The CDR3 nucleotides are TGTGCCAGCAGCTTAGTATCGGGTGACCTAACTATCGGCTACACCTTC. Its protein product is CASSLVSGDLTIGYTF.

This rearrangement joins TRBV7-9 to TRBJ1-5; no firm D call. Deletions cut 5 bases from V and 4 bases from J, with 12 bases between. This CDR3 is built from 14 residues. Per germline, CDR1 SEHNR and CDR2 FQNEAQ (reference sequence). The CDR3, as DNA: TGTGCCAGCAGCCCCAGGTTTGTAAATCAGCCCCAGCATTTT. Translation: CASSPRFVNQPQHF.

The chain employs TRBV5-8 and TRBJ2-3, with D unresolved. The germline gives CDR1 SGHTS, CDR2 YDEGEE. This CDR3 has 14 residues. Trimming cost V 4 bases and J 1 base, with 10 bases left between them. The CDR3 coding sequence is TGTGCCAGCAGCACCTACAGTGGCACAGATACGCAGTATTTT. Amino acids: CASSTYSGTDTQYF.